The 2 T cell receptor beta chains below were found in one sample sequenced in a study of identical twins. From the 5' RACE reads, TCRdb called clonotypes with MiXCR, one entry per CDR3 protein. The sample yields roughly 1,500,000 distinct CDR3 sequences, under 35% seen once. The sample was cord blood. These receptors were obtained from a newborn girl in good health.

This sequence joins TRBV5-1 and TRBJ2-3, with 12 bases fitting TRBD2. Germline loops: CDR1 SGHRS, CDR2 YFSETQ. This CDR3 has 19 amino acids. With 3 bases clipped from V and 0 bases from J, the junction kept 11 bases outside the gene matches. Here the CDR3 DNA reads TGCGCCAGCAGCTCAGGACTAGCGGGACACCGATCTAGCACAGATACGCAGTATTTT. The encoded protein is CASSSGLAGHRSSTDTQYF.

There are a few counts of this clonotype. One end of the junction fails to match germline, which may point to a read error. The chain employs TRBV28 and TRBJ1-4; D remains unclear. CDR3 length: 12 amino acids. CDR1 and CDR2 (germline): MDHEN, SYDVKM. CDR3 coding DNA: TGTGCCAGCGGTTTCCAGAATGAAAAACTGTTTTTT. Encoded protein: CASGFQNEKLFF. The full variable domain, its missing parts supplied by reference TRBV28 and TRBJ1-4, is DVKVTQSSRYLVKRTGEKVFLECVQDMDHENMFWYRQDPGLGLRLIYFSYDVKMKEKGDIPEGYSVSREKKERFSLILESASTNQTSMYLCASGFQNEKLFFGSGTQLSVL.